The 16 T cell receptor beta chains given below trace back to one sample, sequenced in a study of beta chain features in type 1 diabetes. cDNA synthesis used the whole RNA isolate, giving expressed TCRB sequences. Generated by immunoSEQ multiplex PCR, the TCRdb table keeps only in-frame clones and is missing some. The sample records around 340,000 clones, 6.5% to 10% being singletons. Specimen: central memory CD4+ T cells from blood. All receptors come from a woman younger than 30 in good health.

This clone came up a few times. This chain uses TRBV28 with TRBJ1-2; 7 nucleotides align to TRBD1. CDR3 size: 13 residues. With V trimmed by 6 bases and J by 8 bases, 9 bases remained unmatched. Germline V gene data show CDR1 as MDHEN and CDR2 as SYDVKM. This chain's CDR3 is CASRQTGPGGYTF. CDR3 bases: TGTGCCAGCAGGCAGACAGGGCCAGGGGGCTACACCTTC.

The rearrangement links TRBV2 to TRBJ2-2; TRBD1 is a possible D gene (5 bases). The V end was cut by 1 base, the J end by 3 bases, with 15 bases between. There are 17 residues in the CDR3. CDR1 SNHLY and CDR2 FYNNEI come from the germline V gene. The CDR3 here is CASSEGFSGLDTGELFF. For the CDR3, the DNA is TGTGCCAGCAGTGAAGGCTTTTCAGGGTTGGACACCGGGGAGCTGTTTTTT.

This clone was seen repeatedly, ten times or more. The CDR3 reads CASSLYAGLAKNIQYF. In DNA form, the CDR3 reads TGTGCCAGCAGTTTATATGCCGGATTAGCCAAAAACATTCAGTACTTC. The V and J genes are TRBV28 and TRBJ2-4; D ambiguous. This CDR3 is 16 amino acids long. V was cut by 1 base and J by 0 bases, with 10 bases left in between. Germline CDR1 and CDR2: MDHEN and SYDVKM.

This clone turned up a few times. The CDR3 DNA reads as TGTGCCAGCAGCCCAGGACGGGATCAGCCCCAGCATTTT. This gives the protein CASSPGRDQPQHF. The V call is TRBV2, the J call TRBJ1-5; D is uncertain. Germline V gene sequence: CDR1 SNHLY, CDR2 FYNNEI. V lost 6 bases, J lost 5 bases, and 11 bases lay in between. CDR3 length: 13 residues.

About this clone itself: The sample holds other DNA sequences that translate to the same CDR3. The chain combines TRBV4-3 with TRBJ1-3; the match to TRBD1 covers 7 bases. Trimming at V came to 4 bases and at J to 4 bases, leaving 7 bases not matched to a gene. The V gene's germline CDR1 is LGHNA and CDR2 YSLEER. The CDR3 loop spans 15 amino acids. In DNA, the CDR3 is TGCGCCAGCAGCCGGACAGGCGAAGCGGGAAACACCATATATTTT. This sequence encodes CASSRTGEAGNTIYF.

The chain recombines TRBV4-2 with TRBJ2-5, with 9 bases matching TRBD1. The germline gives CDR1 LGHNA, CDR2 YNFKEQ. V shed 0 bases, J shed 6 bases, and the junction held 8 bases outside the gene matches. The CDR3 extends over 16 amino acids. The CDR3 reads CASSQDWTGVEKTQYF. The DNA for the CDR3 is TGTGCCAGCAGCCAAGATTGGACAGGGGTCGAGAAGACCCAGTACTTC.

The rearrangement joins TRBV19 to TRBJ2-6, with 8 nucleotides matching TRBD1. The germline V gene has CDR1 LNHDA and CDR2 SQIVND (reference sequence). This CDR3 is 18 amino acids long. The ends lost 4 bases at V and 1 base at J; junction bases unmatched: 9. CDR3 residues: CASSTVGQGRSGANVLTF. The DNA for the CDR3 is TGTGCCAGTAGTACCGTAGGACAGGGACGTTCTGGGGCCAACGTCCTGACTTTC.

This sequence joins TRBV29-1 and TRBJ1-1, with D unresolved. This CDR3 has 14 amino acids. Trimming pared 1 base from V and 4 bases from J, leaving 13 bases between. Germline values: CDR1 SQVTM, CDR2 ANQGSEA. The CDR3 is CSVEALDIITEAFF. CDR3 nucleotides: TGCAGCGTTGAAGCCTTAGACATAATCACTGAAGCTTTCTTT.

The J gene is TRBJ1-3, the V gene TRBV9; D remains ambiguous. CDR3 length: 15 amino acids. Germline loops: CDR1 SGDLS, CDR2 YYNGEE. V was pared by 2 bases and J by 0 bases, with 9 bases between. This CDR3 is CASSVEGHSGNTIYF. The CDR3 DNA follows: TGTGCCAGCAGCGTCGAAGGGCACTCTGGAAACACCATATATTTT.

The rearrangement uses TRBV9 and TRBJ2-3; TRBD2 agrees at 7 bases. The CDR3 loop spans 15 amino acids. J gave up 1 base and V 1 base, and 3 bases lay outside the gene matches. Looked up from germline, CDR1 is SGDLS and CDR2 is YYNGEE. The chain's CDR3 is CASSVWGRGTDTQYF. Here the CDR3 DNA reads TGTGCCAGCAGCGTATGGGGGAGGGGCACAGATACGCAGTATTTT.

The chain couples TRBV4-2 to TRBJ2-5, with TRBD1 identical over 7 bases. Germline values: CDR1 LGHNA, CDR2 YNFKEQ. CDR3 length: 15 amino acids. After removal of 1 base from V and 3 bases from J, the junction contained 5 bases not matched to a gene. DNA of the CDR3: TGTGCCAGCAGCCAAGGCCATGGGACAGAAGAGACCCAGTACTTC. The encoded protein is CASSQGHGTEETQYF.

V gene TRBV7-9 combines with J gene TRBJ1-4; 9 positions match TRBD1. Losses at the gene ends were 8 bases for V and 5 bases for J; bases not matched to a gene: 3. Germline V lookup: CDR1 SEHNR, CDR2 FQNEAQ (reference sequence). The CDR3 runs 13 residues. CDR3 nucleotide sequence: TGTGCCAGCGGAGGACAGGGGAATGAAAAACTGTTTTTT. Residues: CASGGQGNEKLFF.

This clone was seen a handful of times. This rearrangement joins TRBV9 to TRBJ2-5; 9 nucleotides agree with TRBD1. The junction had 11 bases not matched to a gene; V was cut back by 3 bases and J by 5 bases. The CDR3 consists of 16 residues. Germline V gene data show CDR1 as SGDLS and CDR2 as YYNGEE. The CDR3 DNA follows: TGTGCCAGCAGCGGAGGGGGGACAGGGTCGATGGAGACCCAGTACTTC. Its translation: CASSGGGTGSMETQYF.

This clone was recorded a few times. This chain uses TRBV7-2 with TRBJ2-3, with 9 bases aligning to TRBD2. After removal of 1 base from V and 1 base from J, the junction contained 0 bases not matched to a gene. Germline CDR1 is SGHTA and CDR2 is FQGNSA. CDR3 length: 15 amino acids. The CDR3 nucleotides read TGTGCCAGCAGCTTAGGGACTAGCGGCACAGATACGCAGTATTTT. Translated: CASSLGTSGTDTQYF.

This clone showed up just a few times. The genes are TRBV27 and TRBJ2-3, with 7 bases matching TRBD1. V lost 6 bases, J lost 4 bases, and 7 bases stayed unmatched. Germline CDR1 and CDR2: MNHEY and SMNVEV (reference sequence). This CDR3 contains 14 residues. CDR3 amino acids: CASRTGWESDTQYF. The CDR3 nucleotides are TGTGCCAGCAGGACAGGGTGGGAATCAGATACGCAGTATTTT.

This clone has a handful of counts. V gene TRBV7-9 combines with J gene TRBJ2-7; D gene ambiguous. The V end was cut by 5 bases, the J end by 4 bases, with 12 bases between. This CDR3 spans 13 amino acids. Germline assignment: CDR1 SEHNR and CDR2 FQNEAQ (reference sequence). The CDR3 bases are TGTGCCAGCAGCAACAAGGCCGGGTACGAGCAGTACTTC. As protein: CASSNKAGYEQYF.